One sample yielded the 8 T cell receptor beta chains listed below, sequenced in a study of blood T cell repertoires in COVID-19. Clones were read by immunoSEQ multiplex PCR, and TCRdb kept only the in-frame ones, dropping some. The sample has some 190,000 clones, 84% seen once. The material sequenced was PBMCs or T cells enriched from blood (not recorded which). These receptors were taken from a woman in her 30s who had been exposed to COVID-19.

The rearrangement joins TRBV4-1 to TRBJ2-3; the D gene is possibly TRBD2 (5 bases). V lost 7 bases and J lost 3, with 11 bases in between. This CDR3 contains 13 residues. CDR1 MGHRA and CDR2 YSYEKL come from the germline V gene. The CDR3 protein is CASKQLGTDTQYF. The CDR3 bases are TGCGCCAGCAAACAACTAGGTACAGATACGCAGTATTTT.

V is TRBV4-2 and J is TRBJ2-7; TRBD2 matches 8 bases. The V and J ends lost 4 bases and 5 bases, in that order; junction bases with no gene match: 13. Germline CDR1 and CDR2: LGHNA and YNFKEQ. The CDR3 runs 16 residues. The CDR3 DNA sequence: TGTGCCAGCAGCCCGACCCGGGGGGTAGCGGGGAACGAGCAGTACTTC. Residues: CASSPTRGVAGNEQYF.

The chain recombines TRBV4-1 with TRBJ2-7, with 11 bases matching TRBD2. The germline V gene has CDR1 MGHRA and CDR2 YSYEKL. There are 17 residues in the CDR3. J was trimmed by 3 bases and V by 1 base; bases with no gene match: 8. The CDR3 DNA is TGCGCCAGCAGCCAAGGGAGCCGGGGACTAGCGGACTACGAGCAGTACTTC. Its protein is CASSQGSRGLADYEQYF.

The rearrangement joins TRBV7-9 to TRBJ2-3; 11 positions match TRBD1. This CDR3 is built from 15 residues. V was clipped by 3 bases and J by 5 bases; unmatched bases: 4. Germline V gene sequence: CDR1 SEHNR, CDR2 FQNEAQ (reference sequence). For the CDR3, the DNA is TGTGCCAGCAGCTTCGGACAGGGGGCTGAAGATACGCAGTATTTT. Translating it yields CASSFGQGAEDTQYF.

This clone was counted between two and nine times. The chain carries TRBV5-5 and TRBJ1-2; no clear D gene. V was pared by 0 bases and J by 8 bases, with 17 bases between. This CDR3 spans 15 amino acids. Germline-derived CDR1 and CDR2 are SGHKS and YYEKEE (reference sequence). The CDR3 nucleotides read TGTGCCAGCAGCTTGGAAGTAGATAGGAGTTGGGGCTACACCTTC. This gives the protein CASSLEVDRSWGYTF.

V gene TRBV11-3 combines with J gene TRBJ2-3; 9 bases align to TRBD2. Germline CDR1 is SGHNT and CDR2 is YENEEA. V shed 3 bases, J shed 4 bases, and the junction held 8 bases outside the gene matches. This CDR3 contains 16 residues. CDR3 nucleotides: TGTGCCAGCAGCTTGGGGGCGGGGGGGCCCGCAGATACGCAGTATTTT. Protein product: CASSLGAGGPADTQYF.

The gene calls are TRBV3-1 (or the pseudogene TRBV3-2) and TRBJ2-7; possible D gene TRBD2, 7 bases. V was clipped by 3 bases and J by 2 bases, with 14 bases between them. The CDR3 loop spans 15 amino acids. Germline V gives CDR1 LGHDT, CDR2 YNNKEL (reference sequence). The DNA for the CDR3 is TGTGCCAGCAGCCACCGAGGGGGGGGAACCTACGAGCAGTACTTC. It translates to CASSHRGGGTYEQYF.

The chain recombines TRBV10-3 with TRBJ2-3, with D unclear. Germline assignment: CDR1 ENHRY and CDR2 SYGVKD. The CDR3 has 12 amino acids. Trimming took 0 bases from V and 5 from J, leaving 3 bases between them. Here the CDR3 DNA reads TGTGCCATCAGTGAGTCTAGAGATACGCAGTATTTT. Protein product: CAISESRDTQYF.